This T cell receptor (beta chain) is from a study of cytomegalovirus exposure and HLA in healthy donors. On the study more broadly: Genotyping of nearly 400 donors showed that roughly 83% belonged to the Caucasian-associated ancestry cluster.

V was clipped by 5 bases and J by 5 bases; unmatched bases: 7. CDR1 is SGHNT and CDR2 is YENEEA in the germline V gene. CDR3 length: 15 residues. Points on this clone: Its antigen is as yet unknown.

The primer mix had 60 Vbeta and 13 Jbeta primers. Method: immunoSEQ multiplex PCR; TCRdb's copy keeps in-frame clones and lacks some. The table lists about 250,000 clones, around 65% of them singletons. Broader study findings: It was assumed in the presence/absence analyses that sequencing depth was roughly uniform across donors. A missense DCLRE1C variant was associated with V- and J-gene trimming of TCR beta chains in a later analysis, and an independent cohort replicated the association. On later analysis, the bulk of CMV-associated TCR beta chains appeared to be HLA-restricted.

The source is a female donor in good health and CMV-seronegative. V usage is TRBV11-3 and J usage is TRBJ2-1, with 9 bases aligning to TRBD2. The sequencing sample was made of PBMCs. This CDR3 is CASSPTSGSHNEQFF. In nucleotides, the CDR3 is TGTGCCAGCAGCCCGACTAGCGGTTCGCACAATGAGCAGTTCTTC.